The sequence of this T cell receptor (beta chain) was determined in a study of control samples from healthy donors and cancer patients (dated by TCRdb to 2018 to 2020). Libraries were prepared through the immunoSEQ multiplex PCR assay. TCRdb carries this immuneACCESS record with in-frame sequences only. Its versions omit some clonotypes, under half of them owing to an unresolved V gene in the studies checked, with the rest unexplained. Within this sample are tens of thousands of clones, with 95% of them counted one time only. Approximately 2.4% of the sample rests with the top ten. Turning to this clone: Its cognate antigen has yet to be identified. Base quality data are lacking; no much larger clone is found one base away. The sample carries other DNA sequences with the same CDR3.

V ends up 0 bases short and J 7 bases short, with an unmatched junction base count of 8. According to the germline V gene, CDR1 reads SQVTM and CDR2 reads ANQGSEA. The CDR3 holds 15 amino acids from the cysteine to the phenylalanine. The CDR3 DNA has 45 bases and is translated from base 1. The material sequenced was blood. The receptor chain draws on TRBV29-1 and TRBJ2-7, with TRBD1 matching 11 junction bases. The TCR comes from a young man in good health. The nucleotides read TGCAGCGTTGAAGAGGCCGGTGGGACAGGGGGGGAGCAGTACTTC. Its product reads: CSVEEAGGTGGEQYF.